This is a list of T cell receptor beta chains from one sample in a study of regulatory T cells in long-lasting Graves disease. One entry per CDR3 protein, called by TCRdb with MiXCR from the multiplex PCR reads. The data hold approximately 400,000 distinct CDR3 sequences, with around 21% observed a single time. Specimen: peripheral blood mononuclear cells (PBMCs), collected when the disease was refractory, from a patient treated with antithyroid drugs. The receptors were sampled from a female donor with Graves disease. The CDR3 runs from the conserved cysteine through the conserved F or W. Each record gives: D gene, V gene, J gene, clone size, CDR3 protein, CDR3 DNA. A D gene is named only where the DNA matches it firmly. The size entry is marked missing in some rows and otherwise reads once, few, many or a size class.

-	TRBV19	TRBJ1-1	-	CASSNYGGNTEAFF	TGTGCCAGTAGTAACTACGGGGGGAACACTGAAGCTTTCTTT
-	TRBV20-1	TRBJ1-2	many	CSASGLGYGYTF	TGCAGCGCTTCGGGACTCGGCTATGGCTACACCTTC
-	TRBV5-4	TRBJ2-2	-	CASSVPGANTGELFF	TGTGCCAGCAGTGTACCGGGAGCGAACACCGGGGAGCTGTTTTTT
-	TRBV18	TRBJ2-1	once	CASLEAGPGGEQFF	TGTGCCAGCCTCGAAGCAGGACCCGGGGGTGAGCAGTTCTTC
-	TRBV6-5	TRBJ1-5	many	CASSYSQTRQAINQPQHF	TGTGCCAGCAGTTACTCCCAAACGAGGCAGGCCATCAATCAGCCCCAGCATTTT
TRBD2	TRBV27	TRBJ2-7	many	CASSLTSGNSYEQYF	TGTGCCAGCAGTTTAACTAGCGGGAATTCCTACGAGCAGTACTTC
TRBD1	TRBV10-3	TRBJ1-1	-	CAISDRTGVGEAFF	TGTGCCATCAGTGATCGGACAGGGGTGGGTGAAGCTTTCTTT
-	TRBV3-1	TRBJ2-1	few	CASSRQGGYNEQFF	TGTGCCAGCAGCCGGCAGGGTGGCTACAATGAGCAGTTCTTC
TRBD1	TRBV28	TRBJ1-1	many	CASSLDRVLGEAFF	TGTGCCAGCAGTCTTGACAGGGTCTTGGGAGAAGCTTTCTTT
-	TRBV7-8	TRBJ2-7	many	CASSFSRSSYEQYF	TGTGCCAGCAGCTTCAGCAGGAGCTCCTACGAGCAGTACTTC
-	TRBV5-1	TRBJ2-3	-	CASSPGWGTDTQYF	TGCGCCAGCAGCCCAGGGTGGGGCACAGATACGCAGTATTTT
-	TRBV30	TRBJ1-5	-	CAWNSFGNTQPQHF	TGTGCCTGGAATAGTTTTGGGAATACCCAGCCCCAGCATTTT
TRBD1	TRBV30	TRBJ2-2	-	CAWQPGQTNTGELFF	TGTGCCTGGCAACCGGGACAGACGAACACCGGGGAGCTGTTTTTT
-	TRBV28	TRBJ1-2	many	CASSLYPQAGPANYGYTF	TGTGCCAGCAGTTTATACCCCCAAGCAGGGCCAGCTAACTATGGCTACACCTTC
-	TRBV28	TRBJ1-5	many	CASSLGTGFQPQHF	TGTGCCAGCAGTTTGGGAACAGGGTTTCAGCCCCAGCATTTT
-	TRBV2	TRBJ1-1	many	CASSATEATEAFF	TGTGCCAGCAGTGCTACAGAGGCCACTGAAGCTTTCTTT
TRBD1	TRBV28	TRBJ2-7	few	CASSLGTGIQGEQYF	TGTGCCAGCAGTTTGGGGACAGGGATACAGGGCGAGCAGTACTTC
TRBD2	TRBV28	TRBJ2-1	-	CASSSRVLAERFDEQFF	TGTGCCAGCAGTTCTAGGGTCCTAGCGGAGAGGTTCGATGAGCAGTTCTTC
TRBD2	TRBV7-9	TRBJ2-2	-	CASSGSGSYGNTGELFF	TGTGCCAGCAGCGGTAGCGGGAGCTACGGGAACACCGGGGAGCTGTTTTTT
-	TRBV30	TRBJ2-7	few	CAGTGSGRIGYEQYF	TGTGCTGGGACAGGGAGCGGGAGAATCGGGTACGAGCAGTACTTC
TRBD1	TRBV20-1	TRBJ2-2	few	CSAPSSGQGAGELFF	TGCAGTGCTCCCTCCTCCGGGCAGGGGGCCGGGGAGCTGTTTTTT
-	TRBV11-3	TRBJ2-5	many	CASSLFWDETQYF	TGTGCCAGCAGCCTCTTCTGGGATGAGACCCAGTACTTC
-	TRBV5-1	TRBJ1-5	-	CASSLENLNQPQHF	TGCGCCAGCAGCTTGGAAAACCTTAATCAGCCCCAGCATTTT
TRBD1	TRBV28	TRBJ1-2	many	CASSDRGGYGYTF	TGTGCCAGCTCTGACAGGGGAGGATATGGCTACACCTTC
TRBD1	TRBV2	TRBJ1-5	many	CASRRGGRGQPQHF	TGTGCCAGCAGGCGAGGGGGCAGGGGTCAGCCCCAGCATTTT
-	TRBV20-1	TRBJ2-5	few	CSAGLELVWIRGTQYF	TGCAGTGCTGGCCTTGAGCTAGTATGGATCCGGGGAACCCAGTACTTC
-	TRBV27	TRBJ2-7	many	CASSTRASYEQYF	TGTGCCAGCAGTACCAGGGCTTCCTACGAGCAGTACTTC
-	TRBV20-1	TRBJ1-1	few	CSAEPSGSMNTEAFF	TGCAGTGCTGAGCCTTCCGGTAGCATGAACACTGAAGCTTTCTTT
-	TRBV3-1	TRBJ2-7	-	CASSQVRVLRASLSYEQYF	TGTGCCAGCAGCCAAGTGAGGGTCCTTAGGGCTAGCCTTTCCTACGAGCAGTACTTC
-	TRBV30	TRBJ2-2	-	CAWSVGQNTGELFF	TGTGCCTGGAGTGTGGGCCAGAACACCGGGGAGCTGTTTTTT
-	TRBV28	TRBJ1-3	few	CASSSPAPNGRQSRNTIYF	TGTGCCAGCAGTTCTCCGGCCCCCAACGGGCGACAATCAAGAAACACCATATATTTT
-	TRBV7-2	TRBJ1-1	many	CASSLIGGGTEAFF	TGTGCCAGCAGCTTAATCGGGGGAGGCACTGAAGCTTTCTTT
-	TRBV14	TRBJ2-7	-	CASSQFAGPYEQYF	TGTGCCAGCAGCCAATTTGCGGGACCTTACGAGCAGTACTTC
TRBD1	TRBV30	TRBJ1-2	many	CAWAGTGVGYTF	TGTGCCTGGGCCGGGACAGGAGTTGGCTACACCTTC
TRBD2	TRBV2	TRBJ2-7	many	CASSEAVSGRAGQYF	TGTGCCAGCAGTGAAGCAGTTAGCGGGAGGGCCGGGCAGTACTTC
-	TRBV11-2	TRBJ2-1	-	CASSLAVGSSYNEQFF	TGTGCCAGCAGCTTAGCGGTGGGGAGCTCCTACAATGAGCAGTTCTTC
-	TRBV5-1	TRBJ2-2	few	CASSGHSNTGELFF	TGCGCCAGCAGCGGACACTCAAACACCGGGGAGCTGTTTTTT
-	TRBV2	TRBJ1-1	many	CASTTIQDTEAFF	TGTGCCAGCACCACTATTCAAGACACTGAAGCTTTCTTT
TRBD2	TRBV7-8	TRBJ2-5	many	CASTSPPQREYLETQYF	TGTGCCAGCACAAGCCCCCCCCAGCGGGAGTATTTAGAGACCCAGTACTTC
-	TRBV20-1	TRBJ2-5	-	CSARDPDSQETQYF	TGCAGTGCTAGAGATCCGGACAGCCAAGAGACCCAGTACTTC
-	TRBV7-7	TRBJ1-1	-	CASSTSKWTEAFF	TGTGCTAGCAGCACCTCAAAGTGGACTGAAGCTTTCTTT
-	TRBV12-3/TRBV12-4	TRBJ1-5	many	CASSPTLDQPQHF	TGTGCCAGCAGCCCCACGTTGGATCAGCCCCAGCATTTT
TRBD1	TRBV2	TRBJ1-5	many	CASSRGTGAQPQHF	TGTGCCAGCAGTCGGGGGACAGGGGCTCAGCCCCAGCATTTT
-	TRBV7-3	TRBJ2-1	-	CASSLGPTGYNEQFF	TGTGCCAGCAGCTTAGGGCCGACGGGTTACAATGAGCAGTTCTTC
TRBD2	TRBV27	TRBJ2-7	many	CASSGTSDYEQYF	TGTGCCAGCAGTGGGACTAGCGACTACGAGCAGTACTTC
-	TRBV20-1	TRBJ1-5	few	CSAREGRNDRQPQHF	TGCAGTGCTAGGGAGGGGCGGAATGATCGTCAGCCCCAGCATTTT
TRBD1	TRBV7-8	TRBJ1-1	-	CASSGQGTEAFF	TGTGCCAGCTCGGGACAGGGGACTGAAGCTTTCTTT
TRBD2	TRBV12-3/TRBV12-4	TRBJ2-7	many	CASSLAGILAGKNEQYF	TGTGCCAGCAGTTTAGCAGGGATCCTAGCGGGAAAGAACGAGCAGTACTTC
-	TRBV4-3	TRBJ1-4	few	CASSQDLRIANEKLFF	TGCGCCAGCAGCCAAGATCTGAGGATCGCTAATGAAAAACTGTTTTTT
-	TRBV27	TRBJ1-1	many	CASSSIGDLTEAFF	TGTGCCAGCAGCTCAATAGGGGACCTCACTGAAGCTTTCTTT
TRBD1	TRBV7-2	TRBJ2-7	many	CASSPGQGAFYEQYF	TGTGCCAGCAGCCCGGGACAGGGGGCTTTCTACGAGCAGTACTTC